Described below is a single T cell receptor (beta chain) sequence and its context. The sample is drawn from a study of OX40 agonist ivuxolimab in advanced cancers. Study context: Three patients got partial responses; one had hepatocellular carcinoma and two had cutaneous melanoma.

Libraries were prepared by immunoSEQ multiplex PCR; TCRdb keeps only in-frame clonotypes and omits some of them. The repertoire holds 77,000 or so clones, with 80% to 95% as singletons. The length of the CDR3 is 14 residues. Trimming removed 3 bases at V and 1 base at J, with 10 bases between. From germline, CDR1 is SGHKS and CDR2 YYEKEE (reference sequence). The rearrangement joins TRBV5-5 to TRBJ1-1; the D gene is possibly TRBD1 (6 bases). The sequences come from CD4+ or CD8+ T cells sorted from blood, collected in a trial of the OX40 agonist ivuxolimab. This clonotype was obtained from an adult with an advanced solid tumor such as melanoma, head and neck, liver or kidney cancer. CDR3 in DNA: TGTGCCAGCAGCTCACAGGGTAAGAACACTGAAGCTTTCTTT. This sequence encodes CASSSQGKNTEAFF.